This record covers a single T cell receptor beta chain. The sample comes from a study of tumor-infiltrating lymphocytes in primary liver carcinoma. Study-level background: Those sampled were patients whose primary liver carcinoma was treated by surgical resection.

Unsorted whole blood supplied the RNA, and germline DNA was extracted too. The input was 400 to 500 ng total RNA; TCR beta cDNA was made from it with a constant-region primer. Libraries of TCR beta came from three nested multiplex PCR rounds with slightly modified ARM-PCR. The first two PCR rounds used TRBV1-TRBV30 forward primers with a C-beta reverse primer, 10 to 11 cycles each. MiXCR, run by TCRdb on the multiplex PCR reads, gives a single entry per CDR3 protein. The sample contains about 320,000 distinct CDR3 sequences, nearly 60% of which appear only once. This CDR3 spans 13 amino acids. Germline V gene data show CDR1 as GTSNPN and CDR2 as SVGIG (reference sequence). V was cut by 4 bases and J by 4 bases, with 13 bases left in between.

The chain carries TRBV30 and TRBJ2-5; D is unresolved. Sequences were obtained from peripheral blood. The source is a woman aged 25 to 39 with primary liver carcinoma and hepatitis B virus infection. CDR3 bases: TGTGCCTGGAATCAGGATTGGGCAGAGACCCAGTACTTC. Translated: CAWNQDWAETQYF.